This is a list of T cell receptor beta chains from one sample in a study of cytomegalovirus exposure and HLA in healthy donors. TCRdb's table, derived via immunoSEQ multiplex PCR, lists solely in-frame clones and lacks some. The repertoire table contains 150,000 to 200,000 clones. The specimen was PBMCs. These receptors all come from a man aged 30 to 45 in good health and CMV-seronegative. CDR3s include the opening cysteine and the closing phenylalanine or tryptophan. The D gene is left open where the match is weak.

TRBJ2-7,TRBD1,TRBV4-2,TGTGCCAGCAGCCAAGATTGGGACAGCTCCTACGAGCAGTACTTC,CASSQDWDSSYEQYF
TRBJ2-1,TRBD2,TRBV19,TGTGCCACCTCTCCCGGTAGCGGGATAAGCAATGAGCAGTTCTTC,CATSPGSGISNEQFF
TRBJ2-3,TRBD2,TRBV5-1,TGCGCCAGCGGACTAGCGGGAGTGGGGGATACGCAGTATTTT,CASGLAGVGDTQYF
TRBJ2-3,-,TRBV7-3,TGTGCCAGCAGCTCGACTATGACAGATACGCAGTATTTT,CASSSTMTDTQYF
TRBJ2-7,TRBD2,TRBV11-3,TGTGCCAGCAGCCCATCCGGGAGGCCCTACGAGCAGTACTTC,CASSPSGRPYEQYF
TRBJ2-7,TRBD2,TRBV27,TGTGCCACCAAACAACTAGCGGGAGCACCCTACGAGCAGTACTTC,CATKQLAGAPYEQYF
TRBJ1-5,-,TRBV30,TGTGCCTGGAGTGAGGGGGACGGGGTGAATCAGCCCCAGCATTTT,CAWSEGDGVNQPQHF
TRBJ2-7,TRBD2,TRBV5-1,TGCGCCAGCAGCTCGACTAGCGGATCCTACGAGCAGTACTTC,CASSSTSGSYEQYF
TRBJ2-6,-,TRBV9,TGTGCCAGCAGCGCGGGACTCAGCATCTCTGGGGCCAACGTCCTGACTTTC,CASSAGLSISGANVLTF
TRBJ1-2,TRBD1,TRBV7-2,TGTGCCAGCAGTCTCTCGGGACAGAACTATGGCTACACCTTC,CASSLSGQNYGYTF
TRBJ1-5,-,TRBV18,TGTGCCAGCTCACCTCAAGCGGGGGCCGATCAGCCCCAGCATTTT,CASSPQAGADQPQHF
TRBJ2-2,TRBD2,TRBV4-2,TGTGCCAGCAGCCAAGCGAGCGGGAGGGAGGCCGGGGAGCTGTTTTTT,CASSQASGREAGELFF
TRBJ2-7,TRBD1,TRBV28,TGTGCCAGCAGCTATCAGGGGGCCCCCTACGAGCAGTACTTC,CASSYQGAPYEQYF
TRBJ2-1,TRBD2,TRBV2,TGTGCCAGCGGCGGACTAGGCGATGAGCAGTTCTTC,CASGGLGDEQFF
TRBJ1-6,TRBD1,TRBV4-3,TGCGCCAGCAGCCAGTTACCGGGACAGGGGGCTTATAATTCACCCCTCCACTTT,CASSQLPGQGAYNSPLHF
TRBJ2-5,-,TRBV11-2,TGTGCCAGCAGCTTCTTCTTCGGGAGAGACCAAGAGACCCAGTACTTC,CASSFFFGRDQETQYF
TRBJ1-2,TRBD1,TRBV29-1,TGCAGCGTTGAAGTAACGGGGACAGGGAGGAATGGCTACACCTTC,CSVEVTGTGRNGYTF
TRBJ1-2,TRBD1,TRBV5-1,TGCGCCAGCAGCCCGGACAGGGAAGTCTATGGCTACACCTTC,CASSPDREVYGYTF
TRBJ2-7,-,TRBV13,TGTGCCAGCAGCGACCGGGTGACCTACGAGCAGTACTTC,CASSDRVTYEQYF
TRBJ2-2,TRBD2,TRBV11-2,TGTGCCAGCAGCTCCAACTTAGCGGGAGAGCCCGGGGAGCTGTTTTTT,CASSSNLAGEPGELFF
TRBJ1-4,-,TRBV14,TGTGCCAGCAGCCATAATCGGGGAGTAACTAATGAAAAACTGTTTTTT,CASSHNRGVTNEKLFF
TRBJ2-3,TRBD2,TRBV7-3,TGTGCCAGCAGCCCGAGGGGACTAGCGGGAGCCCTTAGCACAGATACGCAGTATTTT,CASSPRGLAGALSTDTQYF
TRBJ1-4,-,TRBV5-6,TGTGCCAGCAGCTTGTCTGGGAATAGCGGGGCAAAACTGTTTTTT,CASSLSGNSGAKLFF
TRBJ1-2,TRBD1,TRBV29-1,TGCAGCGCCGGGACAGACGTCCTTGGTGGCTACACCTTC,CSAGTDVLGGYTF
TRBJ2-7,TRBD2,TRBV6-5,TGTGCCAGCAGTTACACTAGCGGGACCCTCTCCTACGAGCAGTACTTC,CASSYTSGTLSYEQYF
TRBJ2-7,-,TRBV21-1,TGTGCCAGCAGCAAAGAAGAGCCTCCATCCTCCTACGAGCAGTACTTC,CASSKEEPPSSYEQYF
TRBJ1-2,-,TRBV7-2,TGTGCCAGCAGCCCCCGGATCAGGCAGGGGCTCTCTGGCTACACCTTC,CASSPRIRQGLSGYTF
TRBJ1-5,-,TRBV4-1,TGCGCCAGCAGCCAAGACGGGGGAATAGGGAATCAGCCCCAGCATTTT,CASSQDGGIGNQPQHF
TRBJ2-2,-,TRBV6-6,TGTGCCAGCAGTTACGGAGGTAACACCGGGGAGCTGTTTTTT,CASSYGGNTGELFF
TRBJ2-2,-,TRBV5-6,TGTGCCAGCAGCTTGACAGGTACCGGGGAGCTGTTTTTT,CASSLTGTGELFF
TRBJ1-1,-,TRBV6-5,TGTGCCAGCAGTTACCTAGACGAGAACACTGAAGCTTTCTTT,CASSYLDENTEAFF
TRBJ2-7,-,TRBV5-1,TGCGCCAGCGGATTCCCGGGTCGACCCCTCTACGAGCAGTACTTC,CASGFPGRPLYEQYF
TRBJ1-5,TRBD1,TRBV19,TGTGCCAGTAGTATGGGCAGGGGGCTAGATCAGCCCCAGCATTTT,CASSMGRGLDQPQHF
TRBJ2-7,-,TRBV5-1,TGCGCCAGCAGTTCTTGGATAACAGGCTACGAGCAGTACTTC,CASSSWITGYEQYF
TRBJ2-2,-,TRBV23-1,TGCGCCAGCAGTCCCGGGGGGCAAGCGAACACCGGGGAGCTGTTTTTT,CASSPGGQANTGELFF
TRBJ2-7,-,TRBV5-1,TGCGCCAGCAGATTTTTTTCCAACTACGAGCAGTACTTC,CASRFFSNYEQYF
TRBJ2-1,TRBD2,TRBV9,TGTGCCAGCAGCGGGACTAGCCCCAGCTCCTACAATGAGCAGTTCTTC,CASSGTSPSSYNEQFF
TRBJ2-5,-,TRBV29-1,TGCAGCGTAAACGGGGTGGGGGAGACCCAGTACTTC,CSVNGVGETQYF
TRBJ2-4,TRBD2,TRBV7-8,TGTGCCAGCAGCTTAGTAGGGCTAGCGGGAGCCTATCGTGGATCCAAAAACATTCAGTACTTC,CASSLVGLAGAYRGSKNIQYF